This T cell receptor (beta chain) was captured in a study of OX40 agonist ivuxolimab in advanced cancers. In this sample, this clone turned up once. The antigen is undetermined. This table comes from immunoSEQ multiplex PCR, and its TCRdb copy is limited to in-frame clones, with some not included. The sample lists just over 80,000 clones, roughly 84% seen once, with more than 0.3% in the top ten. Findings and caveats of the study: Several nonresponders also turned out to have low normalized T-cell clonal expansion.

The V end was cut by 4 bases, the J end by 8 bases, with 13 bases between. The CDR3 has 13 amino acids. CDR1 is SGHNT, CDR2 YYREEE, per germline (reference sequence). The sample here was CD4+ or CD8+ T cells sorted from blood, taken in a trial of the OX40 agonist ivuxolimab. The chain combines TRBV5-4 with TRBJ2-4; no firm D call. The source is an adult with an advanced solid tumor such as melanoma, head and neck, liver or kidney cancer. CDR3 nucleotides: TGTGCCAGCAGCCCCTCAATAGAGGACATTCAGTACTTC. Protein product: CASSPSIEDIQYF. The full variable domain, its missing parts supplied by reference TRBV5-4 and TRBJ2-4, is ETGVTQSPTHLIKTRGQQVTLRCSSQSGHNTVSWYQQALGQGPQFIFQYYREEENGRGNFPPRFSGLQFPNYSSELNVNALELDDSALYLCASSPSIEDIQYFGAGTRLSVL.